Presented here are 4 T cell receptor beta chains from one specimen sequenced in a study of chemoradiotherapy in HPV16-positive cancers. The assay was immunoSEQ multiplex PCR, and TCRdb's table has in-frame clones only and misses some. Here the sample spans about 16,000 clones, about four fifths being singletons. The sample was gathered from a patient who underwent chemoradiotherapy. These TCRs come from a human donor with HPV-associated anogenital cancer.

CDR3 DNA sequence: TGTGCCAGCAGTTTAATCTCGGGGACTAACTCCTACAATGAGCAGTTCTTC. This translates into CASSLISGTNSYNEQFF. The V call is TRBV28, the J call TRBJ2-1; 7 bases match TRBD2. Germline lookup yields CDR1 MDHEN and CDR2 SYDVKM. The V segment lost 2 bases and the J segment 0 bases; nucleotides outside the gene matches: 7. CDR3 length: 17 amino acids.

V and J are TRBV10-3 and TRBJ1-2; TRBD1 is a possible D gene (6 bases). The CDR3 is 14 amino acids. V was clipped by 6 bases and J by 0 bases, with 11 bases between them. Germline CDR1 and CDR2: ENHRY and SYGVKD. This CDR3 is CAIRGDNANYGYTF. The CDR3, as DNA: TGTGCCATCAGGGGGGACAACGCTAACTATGGCTACACCTTC.

V gene TRBV6-1 combines with J gene TRBJ2-2; D gene ambiguous. CDR1 and CDR2 (germline): MNHNS, SASEGT. Trimming took 10 bases from V and 3 from J, leaving 15 bases between them. There are 14 residues in the CDR3. The CDR3 spells CATGRGLDTGELFF. Here the CDR3 DNA reads TGTGCCACCGGACGAGGTTTGGACACCGGGGAGCTGTTTTTT.

The chain joins TRBV10-3 to TRBJ1-2, with D perhaps TRBD1 (6 bases). Germline V lookup: CDR1 ENHRY, CDR2 SYGVKD. The CDR3 spans 14 residues. V lost 6 bases and J lost 6, with 17 bases in between. The CDR3 reads CAIRTRTEAHGYTF. In nucleotides, the CDR3 is TGTGCCATCAGGACAAGGACAGAGGCGCATGGCTACACCTTC.